The 10 T cell receptor beta chains given below trace back to one sample, sequenced in a study of OX40 agonist ivuxolimab in advanced cancers. Sequenced by immunoSEQ multiplex PCR; TCRdb stores in-frame clones only, minus some. The data show fewer than 30,000 clones, with around 84% seen just once and around 21% held by the top ten. The sequencing used CD4+ or CD8+ T cells sorted from blood, collected in a trial of the OX40 agonist ivuxolimab. The receptors derive from an adult with an advanced solid tumor such as melanoma, head and neck, liver or kidney cancer.

V gene TRBV12-5 combines with J gene TRBJ2-5; the D gene is possibly TRBD1 (5 bases). Germline CDR1 reads LGHNT; CDR2 reads FRNRAP. The V end lost 3 bases, the J end lost 4 bases, and 9 bases lay between the germline ends. This CDR3 region has 13 residues. For the CDR3, the DNA is TGTGCTAGTGGTTTATCAGGGCCAGAGACCCAGTACTTC. Its translation: CASGLSGPETQYF. Variable domain in full (rest from reference TRBV12-5 and TRBJ2-5): DARVTQTPRHKVTEMGQEVTMRCQPILGHNTVFWYRQTMMQGLELLAYFRNRAPLDDSGMPKDRFSAEMPDATLATLKIQPSEPRDSAVYFCASGLSGPETQYFGPGTRLLVL.

The chain joins TRBV29-1 to TRBJ1-1, with D tentatively TRBD1 (5 bases). Germline lookup yields CDR1 SQVTM and CDR2 ANQGSEA. The CDR3 runs 12 residues. V dropped 4 bases and J dropped 0 bases, with 6 bases sitting between them. In DNA form, the CDR3 reads TGCAGCGTTGCGGGACTGAACACTGAAGCTTTCTTT. Residues: CSVAGLNTEAFF. The full variable domain, with the rest looked up from reference TRBV29-1 and TRBJ1-1, is SAVISQKPSRDICQRGTSLTIQCQVDSQVTMMFWYRQQPGQSLTLIATANQGSEATYESGFVIDKFPISRPNLTFSTLTVSNMSPEDSSIYLCSVAGLNTEAFFGQGTRLTVV.

The chain couples TRBV19 to TRBJ1-2, with no clear D. The CDR3 length is 15 residues. Germline V CDR1 and CDR2: LNHDA, SQIVND (reference sequence). The V gene lost 10 bases and the J gene lost 2 bases, with 20 bases spanning the gap. The CDR3 sequence is CATPALQQSNYGYTF. DNA of the CDR3: TGTGCCACCCCGGCCCTCCAACAGTCAAACTATGGCTACACCTTC.

The rearrangement joins TRBV6-5 to TRBJ1-1, with D uncertain. V lost 0 bases and J 1 base, leaving 12 bases between the germline ends. Germline CDR1 reads MNHEY; CDR2 reads SVGAGI. The CDR3 sequence is 16 residues long. CDR3 DNA: TGTGCCAGCAGTTACTCCTCGTCAGGAGGGAACACTGAAGCTTTCTTT. Translated: CASSYSSSGGNTEAFF.

This chain uses TRBV7-2 with TRBJ2-7; TRBD2 aligns across 9 bases. Germline V gives CDR1 SGHTA, CDR2 FQGNSA. The V gene end was trimmed by 4 bases and the J gene end by 2 bases; junction bases not matched to a gene: 3. The CDR3 sequence is 14 residues long. Here the CDR3 reads CASSSLAGTYEQYF. The CDR3 bases are TGTGCCAGCAGCTCGCTAGCGGGGACCTACGAGCAGTACTTC.

The chain recombines TRBV27 with TRBJ1-2, with TRBD1 matching over 11 bases. J was trimmed by 8 bases and V by 5 bases; bases with no gene match: 10. CDR1 and CDR2 from the germline V gene are MNHEY and SMNVEV (reference sequence). The CDR3 loop spans 15 amino acids. CDR3 loop: CASSPIRDRGEGYTF. CDR3 DNA: TGTGCCAGCAGTCCCATCCGGGACAGGGGGGAAGGCTACACCTTC.

The rearrangement joins TRBV27 to TRBJ2-7; D is ambiguous. This CDR3 contains 13 residues. Germline assignment: CDR1 MNHEY and CDR2 SMNVEV (reference sequence). The ends were cut back, 3 bases at V and 3 bases at J, with 9 bases in the middle. This CDR3 is CASSFGPVYEQYF. As DNA, the CDR3 is TGTGCCAGCAGTTTCGGCCCTGTCTACGAGCAGTACTTC.

The chain has TRBV29-1 and TRBJ2-5, with D maybe TRBD1 (5 bases). The germline V gene has CDR1 SQVTM and CDR2 ANQGSEA. Trimming pared 4 bases from V and 5 bases from J, leaving 14 bases between. The CDR3 consists of 13 residues. The CDR3 DNA reads as TGCAGCGTTGGGTTAGGGGTCGGGGAGACCCAGTACTTC. Protein product: CSVGLGVGETQYF. The full variable domain, completed using reference TRBV29-1 and TRBJ2-5, is SAVISQKPSRDICQRGTSLTIQCQVDSQVTMMFWYRQQPGQSLTLIATANQGSEATYESGFVIDKFPISRPNLTFSTLTVSNMSPEDSSIYLCSVGLGVGETQYFGPGTRLLVL.

This chain links TRBV4-1 with TRBJ2-7; 9 nucleotides match TRBD1. The CDR3 loop spans 16 amino acids. Unmatched junction bases numbered 14, after V lost 6 bases and J lost 5 bases. CDR1 MGHRA and CDR2 YSYEKL come from the germline V gene. The CDR3 nucleotides read TGCGCCAGCAGGCTAGAAGGTGGGACAGGGTCCGACGAGCAGTACTTC. Protein sequence: CASRLEGGTGSDEQYF.

The CDR3 DNA follows: TGTGCCAGCAGCGTTATAGGGGGTACAGATACGCAGTATTTT. This translates into CASSVIGGTDTQYF. The gene calls are TRBV9 and TRBJ2-3; D is possibly TRBD1 (6 bases). Germline V gives CDR1 SGDLS, CDR2 YYNGEE. V lost 2 bases, J lost 3 bases, and 10 bases lay in between. The CDR3 has 14 amino acids.